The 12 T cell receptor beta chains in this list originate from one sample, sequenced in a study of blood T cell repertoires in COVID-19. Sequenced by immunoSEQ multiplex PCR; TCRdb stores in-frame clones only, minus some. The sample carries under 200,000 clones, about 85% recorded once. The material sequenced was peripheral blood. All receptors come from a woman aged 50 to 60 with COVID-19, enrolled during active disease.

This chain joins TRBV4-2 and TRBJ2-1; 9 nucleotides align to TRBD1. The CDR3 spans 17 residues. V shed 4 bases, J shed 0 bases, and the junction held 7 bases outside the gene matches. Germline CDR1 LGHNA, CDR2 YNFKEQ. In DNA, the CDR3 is TGTGCCAGCAGCCCGGCCGGGGGACAGGGCTCCTACAATGAGCAGTTCTTC. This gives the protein CASSPAGGQGSYNEQFF.

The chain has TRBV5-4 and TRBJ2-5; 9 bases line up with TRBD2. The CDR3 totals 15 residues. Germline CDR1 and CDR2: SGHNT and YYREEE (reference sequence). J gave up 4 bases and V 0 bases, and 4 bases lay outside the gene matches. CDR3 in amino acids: CASSLAGTSLETQYF. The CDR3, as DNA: TGTGCCAGCAGCTTGGCCGGGACTAGCTTAGAGACCCAGTACTTC.

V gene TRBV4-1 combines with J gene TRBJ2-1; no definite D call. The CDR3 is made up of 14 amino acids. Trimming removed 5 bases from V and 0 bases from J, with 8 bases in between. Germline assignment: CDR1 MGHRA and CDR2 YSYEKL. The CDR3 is CASSLDTSYNEQFF. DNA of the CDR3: TGCGCCAGCAGCTTAGATACCTCCTACAATGAGCAGTTCTTC.

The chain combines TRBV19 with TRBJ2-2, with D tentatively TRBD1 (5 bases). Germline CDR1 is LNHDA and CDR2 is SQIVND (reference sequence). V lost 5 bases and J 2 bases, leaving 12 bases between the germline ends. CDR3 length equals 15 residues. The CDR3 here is CASSGAGINTGELFF. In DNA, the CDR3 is TGTGCCAGTAGTGGGGCTGGGATAAACACCGGGGAGCTGTTTTTT.

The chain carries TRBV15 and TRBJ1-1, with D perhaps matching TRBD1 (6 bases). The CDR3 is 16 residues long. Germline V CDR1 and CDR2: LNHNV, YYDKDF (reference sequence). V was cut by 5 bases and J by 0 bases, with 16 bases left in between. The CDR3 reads CATSGSLDSLNTEAFF. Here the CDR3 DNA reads TGTGCCACCAGCGGTTCCCTGGACAGCTTGAACACTGAAGCTTTCTTT.

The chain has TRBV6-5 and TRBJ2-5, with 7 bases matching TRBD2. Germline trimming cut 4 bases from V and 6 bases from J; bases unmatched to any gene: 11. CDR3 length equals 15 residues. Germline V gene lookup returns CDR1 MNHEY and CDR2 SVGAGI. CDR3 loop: CASSSPTSSAKTQYF. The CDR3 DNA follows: TGTGCCAGCAGTTCCCCGACTAGCTCTGCGAAGACCCAGTACTTC.

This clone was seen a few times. The CDR3 bases are TGTGCCAGCAGCCAAATGGGGGGGAGGCGGGCTAACACTGAAGCTTTCTTT. Its translation is CASSQMGGRRANTEAFF. The J gene is TRBJ1-1, the V gene TRBV3-1 (or the pseudogene TRBV3-2); D possibly corresponds to TRBD1 (5 bases). Trimming shortened V by 2 bases and J by 2 bases, and 18 bases separated the two germline ends. The germline gives CDR1 LGHDT, CDR2 YNNKEL (reference sequence). The CDR3 is 17 amino acids.

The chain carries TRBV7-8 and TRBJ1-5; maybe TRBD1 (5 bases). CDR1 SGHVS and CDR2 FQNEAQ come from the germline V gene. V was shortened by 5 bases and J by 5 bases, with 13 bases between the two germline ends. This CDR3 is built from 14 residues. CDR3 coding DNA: TGTGCCAGCAGCAGTCGACAGATAGATCAGCCCCAGCATTTT. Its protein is CASSSRQIDQPQHF.

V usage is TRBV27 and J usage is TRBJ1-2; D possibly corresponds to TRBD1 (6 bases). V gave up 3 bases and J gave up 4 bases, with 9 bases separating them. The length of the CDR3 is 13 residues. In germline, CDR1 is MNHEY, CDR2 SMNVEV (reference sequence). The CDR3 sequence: CASSFRGAYGYTF. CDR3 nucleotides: TGTGCCAGCAGTTTCCGGGGGGCCTATGGCTACACCTTC.

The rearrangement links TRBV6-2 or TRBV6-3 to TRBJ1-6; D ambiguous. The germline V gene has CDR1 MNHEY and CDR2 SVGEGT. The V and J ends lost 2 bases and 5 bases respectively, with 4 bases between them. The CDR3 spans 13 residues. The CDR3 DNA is TGTGCCAGCAGTTACCGGGATAATTCACCCCTCCACTTT. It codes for CASSYRDNSPLHF.

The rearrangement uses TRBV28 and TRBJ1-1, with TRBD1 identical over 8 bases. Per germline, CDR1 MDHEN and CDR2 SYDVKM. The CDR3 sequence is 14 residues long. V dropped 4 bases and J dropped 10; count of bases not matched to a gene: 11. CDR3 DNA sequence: TGTGCCAGCAGTTCCGGACAGGGAGGGCCCGGAGCTTTCTTT. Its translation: CASSSGQGGPGAFF.

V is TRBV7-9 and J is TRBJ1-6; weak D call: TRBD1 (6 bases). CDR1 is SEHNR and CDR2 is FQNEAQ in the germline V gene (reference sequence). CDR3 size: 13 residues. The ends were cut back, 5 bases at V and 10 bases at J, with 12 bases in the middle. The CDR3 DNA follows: TGTGCCAGCAGCACCCGACAGGACTCACCCCTCCACTTT. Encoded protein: CASSTRQDSPLHF.